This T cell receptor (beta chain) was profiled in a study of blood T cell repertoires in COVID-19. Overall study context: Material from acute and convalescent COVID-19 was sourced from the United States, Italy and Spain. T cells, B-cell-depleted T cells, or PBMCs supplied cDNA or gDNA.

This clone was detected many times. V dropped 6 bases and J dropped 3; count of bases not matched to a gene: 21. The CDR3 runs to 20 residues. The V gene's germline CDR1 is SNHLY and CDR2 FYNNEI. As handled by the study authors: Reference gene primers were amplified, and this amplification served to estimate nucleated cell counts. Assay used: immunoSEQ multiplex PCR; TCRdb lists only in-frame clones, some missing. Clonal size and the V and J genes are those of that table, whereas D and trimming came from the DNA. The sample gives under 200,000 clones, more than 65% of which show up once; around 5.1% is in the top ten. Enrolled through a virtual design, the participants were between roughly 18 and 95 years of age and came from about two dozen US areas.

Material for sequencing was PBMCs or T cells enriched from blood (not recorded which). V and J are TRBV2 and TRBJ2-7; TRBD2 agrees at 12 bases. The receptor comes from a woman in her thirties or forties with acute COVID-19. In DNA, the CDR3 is TGTGCCAGCAGACCGGCGGTGGGGACTAGCGGGCGAAAGCCCTACTACGAGCAGTACTTC. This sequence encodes CASRPAVGTSGRKPYYEQYF.